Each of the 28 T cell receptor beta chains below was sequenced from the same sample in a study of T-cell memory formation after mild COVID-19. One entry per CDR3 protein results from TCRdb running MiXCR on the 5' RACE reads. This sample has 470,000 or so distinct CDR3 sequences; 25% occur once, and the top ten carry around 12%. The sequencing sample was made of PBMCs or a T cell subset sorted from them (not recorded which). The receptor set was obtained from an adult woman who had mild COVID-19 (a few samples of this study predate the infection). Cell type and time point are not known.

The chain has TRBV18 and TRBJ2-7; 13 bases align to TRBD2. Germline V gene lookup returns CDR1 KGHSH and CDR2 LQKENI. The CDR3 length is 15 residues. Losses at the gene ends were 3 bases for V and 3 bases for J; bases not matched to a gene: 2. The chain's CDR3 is CASSPGLAGVYEQYF. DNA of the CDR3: TGTGCCAGCTCACCCGGACTAGCGGGAGTCTACGAGCAGTACTTC.

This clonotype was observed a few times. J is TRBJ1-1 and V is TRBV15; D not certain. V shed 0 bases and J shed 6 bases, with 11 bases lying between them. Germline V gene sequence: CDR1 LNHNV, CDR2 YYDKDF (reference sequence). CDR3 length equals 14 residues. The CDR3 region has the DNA TGTGCCACCAGCAGAGATCGGGTCTGGGCTGAAGCTTTCTTT. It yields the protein CATSRDRVWAEAFF.

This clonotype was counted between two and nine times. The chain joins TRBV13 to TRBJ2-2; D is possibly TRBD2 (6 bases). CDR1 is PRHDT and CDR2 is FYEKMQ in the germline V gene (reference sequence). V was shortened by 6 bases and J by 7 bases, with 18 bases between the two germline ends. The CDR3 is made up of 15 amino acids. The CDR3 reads CASRRGSGPDGELFF. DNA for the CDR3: TGTGCCAGCAGGCGGGGATCCGGCCCCGACGGGGAGCTGTTTTTT.

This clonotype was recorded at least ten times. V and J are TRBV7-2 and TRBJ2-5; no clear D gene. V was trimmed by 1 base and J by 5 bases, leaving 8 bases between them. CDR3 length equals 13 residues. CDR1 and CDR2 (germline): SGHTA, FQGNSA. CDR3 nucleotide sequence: TGTGCCAGCAGCTTAGGCTCACGGGAGACCCAGTACTTC. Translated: CASSLGSRETQYF.

CDR3 sequence: CASSPKTGTAQQYF. CDR3 DNA: TGTGCCAGCTCACCTAAAACCGGGACAGCTCAGCAGTATTTT. The J gene is TRBJ2-3, the V gene TRBV18, with TRBD1 identical over 7 bases. CDR1 and CDR2 (germline): KGHSH, LQKENI. The junction had 11 bases not matched to a gene; V was cut back by 3 bases and J by 11 bases. The CDR3 totals 14 residues.

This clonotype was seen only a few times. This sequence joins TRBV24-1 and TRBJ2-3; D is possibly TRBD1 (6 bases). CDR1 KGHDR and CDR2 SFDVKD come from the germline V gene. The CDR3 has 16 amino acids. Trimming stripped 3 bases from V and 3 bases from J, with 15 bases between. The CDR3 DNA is TGTGCCACCAGTGATCCCAGGGGAATACGGACAGATACGCAGTATTTT. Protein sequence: CATSDPRGIRTDTQYF.

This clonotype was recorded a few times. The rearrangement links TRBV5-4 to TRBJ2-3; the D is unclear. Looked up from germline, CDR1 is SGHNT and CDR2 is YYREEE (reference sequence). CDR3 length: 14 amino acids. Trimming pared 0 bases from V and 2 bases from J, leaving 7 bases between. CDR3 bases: TGTGCCAGCAGCTTGGATCTCTACACAGATACGCAGTATTTT. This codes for CASSLDLYTDTQYF.

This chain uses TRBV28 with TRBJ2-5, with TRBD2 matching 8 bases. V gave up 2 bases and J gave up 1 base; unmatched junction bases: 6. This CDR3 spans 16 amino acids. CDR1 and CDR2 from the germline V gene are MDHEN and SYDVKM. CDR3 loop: CASSLTGTRTQETQYF. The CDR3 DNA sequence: TGTGCCAGCAGTTTAACCGGGACTAGAACCCAAGAGACCCAGTACTTC.

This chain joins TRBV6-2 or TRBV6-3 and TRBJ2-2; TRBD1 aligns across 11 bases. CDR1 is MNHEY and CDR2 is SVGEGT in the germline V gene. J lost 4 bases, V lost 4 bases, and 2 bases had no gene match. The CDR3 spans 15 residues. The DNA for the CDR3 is TGTGCCAGCAGTTGGACAGGGGGCGTCACCGGGGAGCTGTTTTTT. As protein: CASSWTGGVTGELFF.

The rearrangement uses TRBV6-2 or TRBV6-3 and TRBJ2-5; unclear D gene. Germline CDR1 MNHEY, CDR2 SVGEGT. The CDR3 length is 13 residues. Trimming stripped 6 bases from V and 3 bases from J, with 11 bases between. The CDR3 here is CASSRTWEETQYF. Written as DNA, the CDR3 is TGTGCCAGCAGCCGAACATGGGAAGAGACCCAGTACTTC.

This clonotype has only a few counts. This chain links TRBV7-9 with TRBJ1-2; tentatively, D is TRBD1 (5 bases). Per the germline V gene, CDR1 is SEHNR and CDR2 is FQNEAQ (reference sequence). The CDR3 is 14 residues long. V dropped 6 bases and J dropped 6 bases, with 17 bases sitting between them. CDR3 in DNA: TGTGCCAGCAGTCCTAGCGGGGCTTTGGATGGCTACACCTTC. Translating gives CASSPSGALDGYTF.

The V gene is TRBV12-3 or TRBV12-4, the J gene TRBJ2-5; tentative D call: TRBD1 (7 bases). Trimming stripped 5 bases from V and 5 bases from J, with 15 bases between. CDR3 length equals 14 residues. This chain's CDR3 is CASSSGGGCETQYF. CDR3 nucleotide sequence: TGTGCCAGCAGTAGCGGAGGGGGCTGTGAGACCCAGTACTTC.

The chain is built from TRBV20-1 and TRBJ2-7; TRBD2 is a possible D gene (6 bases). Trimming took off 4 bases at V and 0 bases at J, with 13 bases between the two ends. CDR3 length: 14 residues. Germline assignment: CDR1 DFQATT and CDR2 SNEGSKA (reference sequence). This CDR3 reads CSATPDGSSYEQYF. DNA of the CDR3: TGCAGTGCTACCCCGGACGGGAGCTCCTACGAGCAGTACTTC.

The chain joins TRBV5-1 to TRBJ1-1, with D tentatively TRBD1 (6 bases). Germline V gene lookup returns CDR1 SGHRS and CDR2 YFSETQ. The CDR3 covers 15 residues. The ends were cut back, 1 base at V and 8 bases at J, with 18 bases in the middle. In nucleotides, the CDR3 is TGCGCCAGCAGCTTGATTCTAGGGGGGTCACCGGAAGCTTTCTTT. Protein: CASSLILGGSPEAFF.

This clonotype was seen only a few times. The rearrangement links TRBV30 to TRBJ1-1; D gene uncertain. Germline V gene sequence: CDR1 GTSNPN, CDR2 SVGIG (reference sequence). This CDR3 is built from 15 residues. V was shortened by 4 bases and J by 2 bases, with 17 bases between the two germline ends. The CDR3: CAWTRPLGLNTEAFF. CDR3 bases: TGTGCCTGGACCAGACCCCTCGGGTTAAACACTGAAGCTTTCTTT.

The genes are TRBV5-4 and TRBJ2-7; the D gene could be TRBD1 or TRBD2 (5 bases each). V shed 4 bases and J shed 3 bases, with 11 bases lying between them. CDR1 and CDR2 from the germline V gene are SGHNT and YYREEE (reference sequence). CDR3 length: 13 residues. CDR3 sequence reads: CASSITRGYEQYF. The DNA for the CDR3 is TGTGCCAGCAGCATCACGAGGGGCTACGAGCAGTACTTC.

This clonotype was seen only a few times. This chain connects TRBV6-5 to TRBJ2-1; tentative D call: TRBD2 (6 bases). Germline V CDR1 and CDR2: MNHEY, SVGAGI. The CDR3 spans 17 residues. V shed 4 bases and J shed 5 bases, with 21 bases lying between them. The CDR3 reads CASSSLSPGGTDNEQFF. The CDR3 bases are TGTGCCAGCAGTTCCCTATCCCCGGGCGGGACTGACAATGAGCAGTTCTTC.

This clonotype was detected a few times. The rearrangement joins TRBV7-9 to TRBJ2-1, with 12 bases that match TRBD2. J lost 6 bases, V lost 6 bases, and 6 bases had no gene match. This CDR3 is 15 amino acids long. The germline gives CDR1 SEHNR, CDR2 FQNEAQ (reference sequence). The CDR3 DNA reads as TGTGCCAGCAGTAGCGCTAGCGGGGGGGCCAATGAGCAGTTCTTC. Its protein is CASSSASGGANEQFF.

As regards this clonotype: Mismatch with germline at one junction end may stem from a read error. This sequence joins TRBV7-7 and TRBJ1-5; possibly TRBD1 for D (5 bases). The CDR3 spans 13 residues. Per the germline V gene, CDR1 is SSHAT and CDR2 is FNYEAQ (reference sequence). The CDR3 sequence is CASSLAQDQPQHF. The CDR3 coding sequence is TGTGCTAGCAGCTTAGCACAGGATCAGCCCCAGCATTTT.

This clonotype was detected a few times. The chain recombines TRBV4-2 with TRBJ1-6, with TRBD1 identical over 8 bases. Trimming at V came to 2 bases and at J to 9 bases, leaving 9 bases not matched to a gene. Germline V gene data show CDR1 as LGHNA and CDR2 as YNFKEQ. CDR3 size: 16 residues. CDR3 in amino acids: CASSQNSRGLSSPLHF. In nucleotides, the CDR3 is TGTGCCAGCAGCCAAAATTCCAGGGGGCTGTCTTCACCCCTCCACTTT.

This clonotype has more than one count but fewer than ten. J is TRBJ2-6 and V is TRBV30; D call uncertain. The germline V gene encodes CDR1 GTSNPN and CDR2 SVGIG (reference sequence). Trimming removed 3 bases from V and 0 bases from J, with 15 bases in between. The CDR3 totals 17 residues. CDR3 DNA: TGTGCCTGGAGCGGTTTCCAACCCTTCTCTGGGGCCAACGTCCTGACTTTC. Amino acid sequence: CAWSGFQPFSGANVLTF. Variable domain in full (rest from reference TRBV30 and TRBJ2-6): SQTIHQWPATLVQPVGSPLSLECTVEGTSNPNLYWYRQAAGRGLQLLFYSVGIGQISSEVPQNLSASRPQDRQFILSSKKLLLSDSGFYLCAWSGFQPFSGANVLTFGAGSRLTVL.

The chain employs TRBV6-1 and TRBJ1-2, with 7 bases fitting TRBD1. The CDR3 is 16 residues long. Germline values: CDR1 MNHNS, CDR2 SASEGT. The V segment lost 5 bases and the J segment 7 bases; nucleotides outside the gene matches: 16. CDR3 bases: TGTGCCAGCAGTCTTGGGCCAAACAGGGGACAAAGTGGCTACACCTTC. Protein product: CASSLGPNRGQSGYTF.

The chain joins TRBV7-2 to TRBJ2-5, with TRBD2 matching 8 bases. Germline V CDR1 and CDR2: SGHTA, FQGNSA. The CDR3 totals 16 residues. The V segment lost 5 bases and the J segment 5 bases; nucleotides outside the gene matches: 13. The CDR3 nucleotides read TGTGCCAGCAGCCTTAGCGGGACGAGGGGAAGGGAGACCCAGTACTTC. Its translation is CASSLSGTRGRETQYF.

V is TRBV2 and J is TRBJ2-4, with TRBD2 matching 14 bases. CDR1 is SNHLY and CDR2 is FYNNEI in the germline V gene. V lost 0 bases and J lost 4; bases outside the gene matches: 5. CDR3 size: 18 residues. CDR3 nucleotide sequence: TGTGCCAGCAGTGAAGCTTCCGGGACTAGCGGGGGAAAAAACATTCAGTACTTC. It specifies CASSEASGTSGGKNIQYF.

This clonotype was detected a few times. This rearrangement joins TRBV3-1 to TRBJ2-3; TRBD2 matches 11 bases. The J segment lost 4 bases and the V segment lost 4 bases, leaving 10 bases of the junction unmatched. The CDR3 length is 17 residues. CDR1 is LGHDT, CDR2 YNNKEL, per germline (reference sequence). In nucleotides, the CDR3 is TGTGCCAGCAGCCTCCTACGGACTAGCGGGTTTGCAGATACGCAGTATTTT. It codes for CASSLLRTSGFADTQYF.

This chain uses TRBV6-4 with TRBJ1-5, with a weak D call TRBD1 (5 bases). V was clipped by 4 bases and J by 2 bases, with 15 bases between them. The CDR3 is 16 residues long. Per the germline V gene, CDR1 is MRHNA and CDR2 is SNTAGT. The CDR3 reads CASSAPETEGNQPQHF. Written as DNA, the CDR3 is TGTGCCAGCAGTGCCCCCGAGACAGAGGGCAATCAGCCCCAGCATTTT.

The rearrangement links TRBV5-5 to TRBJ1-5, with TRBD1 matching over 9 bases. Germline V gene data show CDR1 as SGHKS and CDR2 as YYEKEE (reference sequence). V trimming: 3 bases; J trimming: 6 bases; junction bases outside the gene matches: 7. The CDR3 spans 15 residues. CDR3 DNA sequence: TGTGCCAGCAGCTGGTTAGGACAGGGGCGTCAGCCCCAGCATTTT. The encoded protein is CASSWLGQGRQPQHF.

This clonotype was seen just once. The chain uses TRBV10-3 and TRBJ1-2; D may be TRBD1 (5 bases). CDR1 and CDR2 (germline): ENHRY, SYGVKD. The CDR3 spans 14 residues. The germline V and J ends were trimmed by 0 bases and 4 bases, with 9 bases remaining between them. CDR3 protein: CAISESGRPYGYTF. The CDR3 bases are TGTGCCATCAGTGAGTCGGGACGGCCCTATGGCTACACCTTC.